This is a list of T cell receptor beta chains from one sample in a study of shared clonotypes between healthy human individuals. Sequencing was performed with immunoSEQ multiplex PCR; in TCRdb, only in-frame clones are kept and a portion is missing. The table shows millions of clones, with around nine tenths occurring only once. What was sequenced was naive CD4+ T cells sorted from blood. The source of these receptors is a man aged 18-30 years in good health. Both conserved end residues are trimmed from each CDR3. The order of the fields is V gene, J gene, clone size, CDR3 protein. Clone size, where shown, is once, few, many, or a class for clones that have expanded.

V gene: TRBV30
J gene: TRBJ1-2
clone size: -
CDR3 protein: AWNRARGYT

V gene: TRBV6-1
J gene: TRBJ2-2
clone size: -
CDR3 protein: ASKSVISSTGELF

V gene: TRBV28
J gene: TRBJ2-3
clone size: -
CDR3 protein: ASSLTAGPTDTQY

V gene: TRBV28
J gene: TRBJ2-5
clone size: -
CDR3 protein: ASSPRGKTRETQY

V gene: TRBV2
J gene: TRBJ1-6
clone size: -
CDR3 protein: ASRGGNNSPLH

V gene: TRBV28
J gene: TRBJ1-6
clone size: -
CDR3 protein: ASSLRAGVKSPLH

V gene: TRBV12-5
J gene: TRBJ1-4
clone size: -
CDR3 protein: ASGLSRSEKLF

V gene: TRBV30
J gene: TRBJ2-5
clone size: -
CDR3 protein: AWSPGTSPETQY

V gene: TRBV10-3
J gene: TRBJ2-7
clone size: -
CDR3 protein: AISESSQGREQY

V gene: TRBV30
J gene: TRBJ1-2
clone size: -
CDR3 protein: AWSAGTGDGYT

V gene: TRBV15
J gene: TRBJ2-7
clone size: -
CDR3 protein: ATSPWTGTYEQY

V gene: TRBV9
J gene: TRBJ2-3
clone size: -
CDR3 protein: ASSVRGITDTQY

V gene: TRBV6-5
J gene: TRBJ1-5
clone size: -
CDR3 protein: ASSYGNRGNQPQH

V gene: TRBV19
J gene: TRBJ1-1
clone size: -
CDR3 protein: PRGQGGTEAF

V gene: TRBV19
J gene: TRBJ1-2
clone size: -
CDR3 protein: ASSDRTGERGYT

V gene: TRBV10-3
J gene: TRBJ2-3
clone size: -
CDR3 protein: AISEGPGDTQY

V gene: TRBV6-1
J gene: TRBJ2-4
clone size: -
CDR3 protein: ASSEEAGQGKIAKNIQY

V gene: TRBV5-6
J gene: TRBJ1-5
clone size: -
CDR3 protein: ASSLKGLGSNQPQH

V gene: TRBV5-1
J gene: TRBJ2-7
clone size: -
CDR3 protein: ASSSGQAAYEQY

V gene: TRBV30
J gene: TRBJ1-1
clone size: once
CDR3 protein: AWRRGTEAF

V gene: TRBV28
J gene: TRBJ1-2
clone size: -
CDR3 protein: ASSSTEYGYT

V gene: TRBV5-1
J gene: TRBJ2-5
clone size: -
CDR3 protein: ASSLVGTSGQETQY

V gene: TRBV6-5
J gene: TRBJ1-5
clone size: -
CDR3 protein: ASSGGTYYQPQH

V gene: TRBV2
J gene: TRBJ2-4
clone size: -
CDR3 protein: ASSTGAGKAKNIQY

V gene: TRBV28
J gene: TRBJ1-6
clone size: once
CDR3 protein: ASRTGAKSNSPLH

V gene: TRBV18
J gene: TRBJ2-1
clone size: -
CDR3 protein: ASSPGLAGNNEQF

V gene: TRBV30
J gene: TRBJ1-4
clone size: -
CDR3 protein: AWSVQDRGPSATNEKLF

V gene: TRBV5-1
J gene: TRBJ2-7
clone size: -
CDR3 protein: ASRSRPSYEQY

V gene: TRBV6-6
J gene: TRBJ2-1
clone size: -
CDR3 protein: ATQGHTSYNEQF

V gene: TRBV19
J gene: TRBJ2-7
clone size: -
CDR3 protein: ASSTGTGPYEQY

V gene: TRBV28
J gene: TRBJ1-1
clone size: -
CDR3 protein: ASSPTSPGQGGTEAF

V gene: TRBV19
J gene: TRBJ2-5
clone size: -
CDR3 protein: ASSAQTGGKETQY

V gene: TRBV5-4
J gene: TRBJ2-5
clone size: -
CDR3 protein: ASSLGGLAGPLQETQY

V gene: TRBV30
J gene: TRBJ2-7
clone size: -
CDR3 protein: ALTGNYEQY

V gene: TRBV7-2
J gene: TRBJ2-2
clone size: -
CDR3 protein: ASSLSGVNTGELF

V gene: TRBV10-3
J gene: TRBJ2-5
clone size: -
CDR3 protein: AISGSPGAGETQY

V gene: TRBV19
J gene: TRBJ2-1
clone size: -
CDR3 protein: ASSIVWGSGKNEQF

V gene: TRBV6-5
J gene: TRBJ2-1
clone size: -
CDR3 protein: ASSYSVAHEQF

V gene: TRBV4-1
J gene: TRBJ2-6
clone size: once
CDR3 protein: ASSLNSGANVLT

V gene: TRBV5-1
J gene: TRBJ2-1
clone size: -
CDR3 protein: ASSSGGLAGRGEQF

V gene: TRBV29-1
J gene: TRBJ2-2
clone size: -
CDR3 protein: SVSWVTGELF

V gene: TRBV18
J gene: TRBJ2-3
clone size: -
CDR3 protein: ASSPPLAGSTDTQY

V gene: TRBV15
J gene: TRBJ1-1
clone size: -
CDR3 protein: ATRQGLGNTEAF

V gene: TRBV30
J gene: TRBJ2-5
clone size: -
CDR3 protein: ASTERETQY

V gene: TRBV10-3
J gene: TRBJ2-7
clone size: -
CDR3 protein: AISFGGSYEQY

V gene: TRBV7-9
J gene: TRBJ1-6
clone size: -
CDR3 protein: ASTRGVVNSPLH

V gene: TRBV19
J gene: TRBJ1-5
clone size: -
CDR3 protein: ASSTDLSNQPQH

V gene: TRBV18
J gene: TRBJ2-6
clone size: -
CDR3 protein: ASSPTRLASIGANVLT

V gene: TRBV5-1
J gene: TRBJ1-5
clone size: -
CDR3 protein: ASSLARDQPQH

V gene: TRBV14
J gene: TRBJ2-3
clone size: -
CDR3 protein: ASSQVWDSRTDTQY

V gene: TRBV18
J gene: TRBJ2-7
clone size: -
CDR3 protein: AGQGYYEQY

V gene: TRBV9
J gene: TRBJ2-3
clone size: -
CDR3 protein: ASSVSSGTPSTDTQY

V gene: TRBV27
J gene: TRBJ1-2
clone size: -
CDR3 protein: ASSLSPTGGYGYT

V gene: TRBV5-6
J gene: TRBJ2-2
clone size: -
CDR3 protein: ASSGTGTANTGELF

V gene: TRBV5-1
J gene: TRBJ2-5
clone size: -
CDR3 protein: ASSLGLETETQY

V gene: TRBV27
J gene: TRBJ2-7
clone size: -
CDR3 protein: ASSSPSGTSGSYEQY

V gene: TRBV28
J gene: TRBJ2-7
clone size: -
CDR3 protein: ASSPGGITTYEQY

V gene: TRBV7-9
J gene: TRBJ2-4
clone size: -
CDR3 protein: ATAGREVLWNIQY